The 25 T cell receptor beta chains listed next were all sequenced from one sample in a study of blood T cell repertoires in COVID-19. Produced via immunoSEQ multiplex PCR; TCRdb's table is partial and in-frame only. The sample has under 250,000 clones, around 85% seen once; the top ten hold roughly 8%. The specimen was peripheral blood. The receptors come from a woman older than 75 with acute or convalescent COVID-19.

The CDR3 loop reads CASSLSGSLVDTQYF. DNA of the CDR3: TGTGCCAGCAGCTTAAGCGGGAGCTTGGTGGATACGCAGTATTTT. This sequence joins TRBV7-3 and TRBJ2-3; TRBD2 matches 7 bases. CDR3 length: 15 amino acids. CDR1 is SGHTA and CDR2 is FQGTGA in the germline V gene. The junction had 7 bases not matched to a gene; V was cut back by 1 base and J by 6 bases.

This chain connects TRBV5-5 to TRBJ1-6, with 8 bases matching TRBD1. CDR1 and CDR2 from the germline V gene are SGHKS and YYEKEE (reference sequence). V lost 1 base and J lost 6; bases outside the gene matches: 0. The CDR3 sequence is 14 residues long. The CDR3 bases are TGTGCCAGCAGCTTGACAGGGGGTAATTCACCCCTCCACTTT. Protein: CASSLTGGNSPLHF.

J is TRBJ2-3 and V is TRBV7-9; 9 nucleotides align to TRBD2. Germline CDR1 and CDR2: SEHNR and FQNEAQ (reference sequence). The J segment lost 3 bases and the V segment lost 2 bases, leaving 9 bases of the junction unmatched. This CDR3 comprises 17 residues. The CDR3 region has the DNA TGTGCCAGCAGCTTAAAGTTAGGGCTAGCGGGGACAGATACGCAGTATTTT. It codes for CASSLKLGLAGTDTQYF.

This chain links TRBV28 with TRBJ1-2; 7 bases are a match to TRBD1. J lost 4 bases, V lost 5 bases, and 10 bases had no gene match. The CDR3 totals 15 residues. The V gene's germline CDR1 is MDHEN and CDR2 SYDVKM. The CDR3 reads CASSPDRYKFYGYTF. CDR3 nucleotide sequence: TGTGCCAGCAGTCCGGACAGGTACAAATTCTATGGCTACACCTTC.

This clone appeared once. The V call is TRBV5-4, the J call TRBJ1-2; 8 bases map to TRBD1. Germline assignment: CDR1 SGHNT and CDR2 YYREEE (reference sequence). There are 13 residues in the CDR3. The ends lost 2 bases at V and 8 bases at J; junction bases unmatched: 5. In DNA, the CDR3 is TGTGCCAGCAGCTTCCAGGGGGCAAGAGGCTACACCTTC. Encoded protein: CASSFQGARGYTF.

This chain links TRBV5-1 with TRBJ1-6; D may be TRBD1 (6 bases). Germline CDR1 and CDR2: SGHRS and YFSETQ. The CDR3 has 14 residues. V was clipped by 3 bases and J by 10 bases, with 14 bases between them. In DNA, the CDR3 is TGCGCCAGCAGCTCCGGACAGTCTCAGTCACCCCTCCACTTT. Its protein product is CASSSGQSQSPLHF.

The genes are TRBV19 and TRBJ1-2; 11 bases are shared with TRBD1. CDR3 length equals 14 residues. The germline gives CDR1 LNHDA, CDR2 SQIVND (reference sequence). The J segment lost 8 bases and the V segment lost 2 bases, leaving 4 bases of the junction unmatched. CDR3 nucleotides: TGTGCCAGTAGTATACACGGACAGGGGGCCGGCTACACCTTC. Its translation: CASSIHGQGAGYTF. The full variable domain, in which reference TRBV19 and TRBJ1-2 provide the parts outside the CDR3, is DGGITQSPKYLFRKEGQNVTLSCEQNLNHDAMYWYRQDPGQGLRLIYYSQIVNDFQKGDIAEGYSVSREKKESFPLTVTSAQKNPTAFYLCASSIHGQGAGYTFGSGTRLTVV.

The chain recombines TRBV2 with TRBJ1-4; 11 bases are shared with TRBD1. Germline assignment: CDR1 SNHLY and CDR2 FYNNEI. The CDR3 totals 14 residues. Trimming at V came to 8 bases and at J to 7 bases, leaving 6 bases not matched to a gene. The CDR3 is CASRRTGGSEKLFF. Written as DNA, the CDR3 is TGTGCCAGCCGCCGGACAGGGGGCTCTGAAAAACTGTTTTTT. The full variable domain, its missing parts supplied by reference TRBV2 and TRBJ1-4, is EPEVTQTPSHQVTQMGQEVILRCVPISNHLYFYWYRQILGQKVEFLVSFYNNEISEKSEIFDDQFSVERPDGSNFTLKIRSTKLEDSAMYFCASRRTGGSEKLFFGSGTQLSVL.

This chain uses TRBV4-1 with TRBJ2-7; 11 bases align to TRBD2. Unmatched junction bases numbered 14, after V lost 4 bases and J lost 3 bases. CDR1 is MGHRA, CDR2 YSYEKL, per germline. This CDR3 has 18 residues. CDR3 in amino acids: CASSRGRLAGGPVYEQYF. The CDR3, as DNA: TGCGCCAGCAGCCGAGGCAGGTTAGCGGGAGGGCCTGTCTACGAGCAGTACTTC.

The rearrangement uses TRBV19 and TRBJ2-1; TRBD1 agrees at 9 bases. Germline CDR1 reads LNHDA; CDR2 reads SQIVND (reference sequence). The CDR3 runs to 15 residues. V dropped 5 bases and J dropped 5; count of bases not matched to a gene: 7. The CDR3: CASSGPGTGNNEQFF. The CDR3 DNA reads TGTGCCAGTAGTGGACCCGGGACAGGGAACAATGAGCAGTTCTTC.

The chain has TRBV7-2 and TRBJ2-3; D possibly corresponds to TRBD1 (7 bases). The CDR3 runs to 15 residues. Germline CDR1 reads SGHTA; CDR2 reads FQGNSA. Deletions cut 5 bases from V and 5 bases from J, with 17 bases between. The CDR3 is CASSAQGGRGDTQYF. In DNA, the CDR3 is TGTGCCAGCAGCGCCCAGGGGGGAAGAGGAGATACGCAGTATTTT.

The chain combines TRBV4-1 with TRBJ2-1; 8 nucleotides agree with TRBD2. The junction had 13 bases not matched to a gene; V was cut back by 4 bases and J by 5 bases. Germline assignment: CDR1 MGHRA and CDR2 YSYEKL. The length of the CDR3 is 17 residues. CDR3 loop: CASSPSTGLVHNNEQFF. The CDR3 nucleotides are TGCGCCAGCAGCCCCTCCACGGGACTAGTGCATAACAATGAGCAGTTCTTC.

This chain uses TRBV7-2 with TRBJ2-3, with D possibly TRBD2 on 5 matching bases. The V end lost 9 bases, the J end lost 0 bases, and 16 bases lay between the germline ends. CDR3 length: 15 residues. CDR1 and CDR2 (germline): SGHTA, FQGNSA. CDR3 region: CARQTTSGSTDTQYF. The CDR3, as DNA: TGTGCCAGACAAACTACTTCGGGGAGCACAGATACGCAGTATTTT.

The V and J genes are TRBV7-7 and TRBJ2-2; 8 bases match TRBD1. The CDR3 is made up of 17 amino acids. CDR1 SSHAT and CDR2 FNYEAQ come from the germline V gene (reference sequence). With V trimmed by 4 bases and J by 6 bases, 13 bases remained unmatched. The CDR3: CASSSHDRTGYPGELFF. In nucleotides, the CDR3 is TGTGCCAGCAGCTCGCATGATAGGACAGGGTATCCCGGGGAGCTGTTTTTT. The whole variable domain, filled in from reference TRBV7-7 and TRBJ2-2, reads GAGVSQSPRYKVTKRGQDVTLRCDPISSHATLYWYQQALGQGPEFLTYFNYEAQPDKSGLPSDRFSAERPEGSISTLTIQRTEQRDSAMYRCASSSHDRTGYPGELFFGEGSRLTVL.

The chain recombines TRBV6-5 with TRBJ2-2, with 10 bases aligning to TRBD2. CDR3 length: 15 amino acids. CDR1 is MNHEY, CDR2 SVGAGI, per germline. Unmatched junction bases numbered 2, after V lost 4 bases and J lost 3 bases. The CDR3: CASSFLAGDTGELFF. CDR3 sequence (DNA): TGTGCCAGCAGTTTTCTAGCGGGAGACACCGGGGAGCTGTTTTTT.

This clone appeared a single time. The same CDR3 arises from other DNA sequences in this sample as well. The DNA of the CDR3 is TGTGCCAGCAGTGCGCGACAGGGGACTGGAAACACCATATATTTT. It translates to CASSARQGTGNTIYF. The chain links TRBV2 to TRBJ1-3; the match to TRBD1 covers 8 bases. In germline, CDR1 is SNHLY, CDR2 FYNNEI. The CDR3 extends over 15 amino acids. V was clipped by 4 bases and J by 2 bases; unmatched bases: 4.

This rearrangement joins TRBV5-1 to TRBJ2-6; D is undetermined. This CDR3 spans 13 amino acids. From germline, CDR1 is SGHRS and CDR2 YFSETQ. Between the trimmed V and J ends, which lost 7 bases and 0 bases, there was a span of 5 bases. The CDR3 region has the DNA TGCGCCAGCTGTTACTCTGGGGCCAACGTCCTGACTTTC. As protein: CASCYSGANVLTF.

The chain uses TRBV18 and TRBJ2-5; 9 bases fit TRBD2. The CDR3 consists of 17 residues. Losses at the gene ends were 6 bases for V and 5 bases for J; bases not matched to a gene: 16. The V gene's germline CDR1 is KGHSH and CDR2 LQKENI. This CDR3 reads CASSSPGPGLAVETQYF. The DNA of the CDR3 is TGTGCCAGCTCGTCCCCGGGCCCGGGACTAGCTGTGGAGACCCAGTACTTC.

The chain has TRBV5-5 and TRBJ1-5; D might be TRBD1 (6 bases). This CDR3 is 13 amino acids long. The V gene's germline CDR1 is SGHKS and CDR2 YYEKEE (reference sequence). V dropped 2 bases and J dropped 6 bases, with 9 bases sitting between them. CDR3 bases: TGTGCCAGCAGCTTTGGGGGCGGTCAGCCCCAGCATTTT. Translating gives CASSFGGGQPQHF.

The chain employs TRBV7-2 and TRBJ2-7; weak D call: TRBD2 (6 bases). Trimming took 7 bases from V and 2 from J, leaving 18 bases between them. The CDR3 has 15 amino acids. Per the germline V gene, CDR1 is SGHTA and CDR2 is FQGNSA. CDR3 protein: CASTLEGGAPYEQYF. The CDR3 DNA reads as TGTGCCAGCACCCTAGAGGGCGGGGCCCCCTACGAGCAGTACTTC.

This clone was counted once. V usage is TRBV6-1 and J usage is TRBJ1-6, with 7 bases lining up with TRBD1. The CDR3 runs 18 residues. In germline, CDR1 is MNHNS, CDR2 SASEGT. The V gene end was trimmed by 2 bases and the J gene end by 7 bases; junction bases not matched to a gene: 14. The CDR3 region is CASSETVMGTAANSPLHF. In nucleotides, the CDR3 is TGTGCCAGCAGTGAAACGGTTATGGGGACAGCGGCGAATTCACCCCTCCACTTT.

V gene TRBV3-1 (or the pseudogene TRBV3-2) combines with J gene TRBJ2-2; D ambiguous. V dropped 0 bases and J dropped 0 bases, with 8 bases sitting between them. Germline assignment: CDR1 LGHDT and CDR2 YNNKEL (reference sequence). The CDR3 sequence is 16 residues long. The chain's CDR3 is CASSQEEAPNTGELFF. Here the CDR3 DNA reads TGTGCCAGCAGCCAAGAAGAGGCGCCGAACACCGGGGAGCTGTTTTTT.

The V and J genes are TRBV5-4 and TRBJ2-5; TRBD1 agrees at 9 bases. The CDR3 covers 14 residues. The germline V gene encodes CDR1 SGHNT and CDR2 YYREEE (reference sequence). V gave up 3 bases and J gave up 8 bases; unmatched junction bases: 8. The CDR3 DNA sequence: TGTGCCAGCAGCTCGCTGACAGGGGGGGAAACCCAGTACTTC. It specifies CASSSLTGGETQYF.

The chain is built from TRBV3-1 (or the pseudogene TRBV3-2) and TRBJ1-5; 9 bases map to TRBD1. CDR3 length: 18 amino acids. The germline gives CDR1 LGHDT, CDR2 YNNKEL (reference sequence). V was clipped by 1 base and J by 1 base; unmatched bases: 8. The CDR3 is CASSQGGIGQGSNQPQHF. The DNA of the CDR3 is TGTGCCAGCAGCCAAGGCGGCATAGGACAGGGGAGCAATCAGCCCCAGCATTTT.

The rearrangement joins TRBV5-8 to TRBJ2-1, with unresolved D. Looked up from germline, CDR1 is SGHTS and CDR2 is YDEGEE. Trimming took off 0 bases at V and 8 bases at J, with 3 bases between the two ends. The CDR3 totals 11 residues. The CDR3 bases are TGTGCCAGCAGCTTGGTCGATGAGCAGTTCTTC. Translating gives CASSLVDEQFF.